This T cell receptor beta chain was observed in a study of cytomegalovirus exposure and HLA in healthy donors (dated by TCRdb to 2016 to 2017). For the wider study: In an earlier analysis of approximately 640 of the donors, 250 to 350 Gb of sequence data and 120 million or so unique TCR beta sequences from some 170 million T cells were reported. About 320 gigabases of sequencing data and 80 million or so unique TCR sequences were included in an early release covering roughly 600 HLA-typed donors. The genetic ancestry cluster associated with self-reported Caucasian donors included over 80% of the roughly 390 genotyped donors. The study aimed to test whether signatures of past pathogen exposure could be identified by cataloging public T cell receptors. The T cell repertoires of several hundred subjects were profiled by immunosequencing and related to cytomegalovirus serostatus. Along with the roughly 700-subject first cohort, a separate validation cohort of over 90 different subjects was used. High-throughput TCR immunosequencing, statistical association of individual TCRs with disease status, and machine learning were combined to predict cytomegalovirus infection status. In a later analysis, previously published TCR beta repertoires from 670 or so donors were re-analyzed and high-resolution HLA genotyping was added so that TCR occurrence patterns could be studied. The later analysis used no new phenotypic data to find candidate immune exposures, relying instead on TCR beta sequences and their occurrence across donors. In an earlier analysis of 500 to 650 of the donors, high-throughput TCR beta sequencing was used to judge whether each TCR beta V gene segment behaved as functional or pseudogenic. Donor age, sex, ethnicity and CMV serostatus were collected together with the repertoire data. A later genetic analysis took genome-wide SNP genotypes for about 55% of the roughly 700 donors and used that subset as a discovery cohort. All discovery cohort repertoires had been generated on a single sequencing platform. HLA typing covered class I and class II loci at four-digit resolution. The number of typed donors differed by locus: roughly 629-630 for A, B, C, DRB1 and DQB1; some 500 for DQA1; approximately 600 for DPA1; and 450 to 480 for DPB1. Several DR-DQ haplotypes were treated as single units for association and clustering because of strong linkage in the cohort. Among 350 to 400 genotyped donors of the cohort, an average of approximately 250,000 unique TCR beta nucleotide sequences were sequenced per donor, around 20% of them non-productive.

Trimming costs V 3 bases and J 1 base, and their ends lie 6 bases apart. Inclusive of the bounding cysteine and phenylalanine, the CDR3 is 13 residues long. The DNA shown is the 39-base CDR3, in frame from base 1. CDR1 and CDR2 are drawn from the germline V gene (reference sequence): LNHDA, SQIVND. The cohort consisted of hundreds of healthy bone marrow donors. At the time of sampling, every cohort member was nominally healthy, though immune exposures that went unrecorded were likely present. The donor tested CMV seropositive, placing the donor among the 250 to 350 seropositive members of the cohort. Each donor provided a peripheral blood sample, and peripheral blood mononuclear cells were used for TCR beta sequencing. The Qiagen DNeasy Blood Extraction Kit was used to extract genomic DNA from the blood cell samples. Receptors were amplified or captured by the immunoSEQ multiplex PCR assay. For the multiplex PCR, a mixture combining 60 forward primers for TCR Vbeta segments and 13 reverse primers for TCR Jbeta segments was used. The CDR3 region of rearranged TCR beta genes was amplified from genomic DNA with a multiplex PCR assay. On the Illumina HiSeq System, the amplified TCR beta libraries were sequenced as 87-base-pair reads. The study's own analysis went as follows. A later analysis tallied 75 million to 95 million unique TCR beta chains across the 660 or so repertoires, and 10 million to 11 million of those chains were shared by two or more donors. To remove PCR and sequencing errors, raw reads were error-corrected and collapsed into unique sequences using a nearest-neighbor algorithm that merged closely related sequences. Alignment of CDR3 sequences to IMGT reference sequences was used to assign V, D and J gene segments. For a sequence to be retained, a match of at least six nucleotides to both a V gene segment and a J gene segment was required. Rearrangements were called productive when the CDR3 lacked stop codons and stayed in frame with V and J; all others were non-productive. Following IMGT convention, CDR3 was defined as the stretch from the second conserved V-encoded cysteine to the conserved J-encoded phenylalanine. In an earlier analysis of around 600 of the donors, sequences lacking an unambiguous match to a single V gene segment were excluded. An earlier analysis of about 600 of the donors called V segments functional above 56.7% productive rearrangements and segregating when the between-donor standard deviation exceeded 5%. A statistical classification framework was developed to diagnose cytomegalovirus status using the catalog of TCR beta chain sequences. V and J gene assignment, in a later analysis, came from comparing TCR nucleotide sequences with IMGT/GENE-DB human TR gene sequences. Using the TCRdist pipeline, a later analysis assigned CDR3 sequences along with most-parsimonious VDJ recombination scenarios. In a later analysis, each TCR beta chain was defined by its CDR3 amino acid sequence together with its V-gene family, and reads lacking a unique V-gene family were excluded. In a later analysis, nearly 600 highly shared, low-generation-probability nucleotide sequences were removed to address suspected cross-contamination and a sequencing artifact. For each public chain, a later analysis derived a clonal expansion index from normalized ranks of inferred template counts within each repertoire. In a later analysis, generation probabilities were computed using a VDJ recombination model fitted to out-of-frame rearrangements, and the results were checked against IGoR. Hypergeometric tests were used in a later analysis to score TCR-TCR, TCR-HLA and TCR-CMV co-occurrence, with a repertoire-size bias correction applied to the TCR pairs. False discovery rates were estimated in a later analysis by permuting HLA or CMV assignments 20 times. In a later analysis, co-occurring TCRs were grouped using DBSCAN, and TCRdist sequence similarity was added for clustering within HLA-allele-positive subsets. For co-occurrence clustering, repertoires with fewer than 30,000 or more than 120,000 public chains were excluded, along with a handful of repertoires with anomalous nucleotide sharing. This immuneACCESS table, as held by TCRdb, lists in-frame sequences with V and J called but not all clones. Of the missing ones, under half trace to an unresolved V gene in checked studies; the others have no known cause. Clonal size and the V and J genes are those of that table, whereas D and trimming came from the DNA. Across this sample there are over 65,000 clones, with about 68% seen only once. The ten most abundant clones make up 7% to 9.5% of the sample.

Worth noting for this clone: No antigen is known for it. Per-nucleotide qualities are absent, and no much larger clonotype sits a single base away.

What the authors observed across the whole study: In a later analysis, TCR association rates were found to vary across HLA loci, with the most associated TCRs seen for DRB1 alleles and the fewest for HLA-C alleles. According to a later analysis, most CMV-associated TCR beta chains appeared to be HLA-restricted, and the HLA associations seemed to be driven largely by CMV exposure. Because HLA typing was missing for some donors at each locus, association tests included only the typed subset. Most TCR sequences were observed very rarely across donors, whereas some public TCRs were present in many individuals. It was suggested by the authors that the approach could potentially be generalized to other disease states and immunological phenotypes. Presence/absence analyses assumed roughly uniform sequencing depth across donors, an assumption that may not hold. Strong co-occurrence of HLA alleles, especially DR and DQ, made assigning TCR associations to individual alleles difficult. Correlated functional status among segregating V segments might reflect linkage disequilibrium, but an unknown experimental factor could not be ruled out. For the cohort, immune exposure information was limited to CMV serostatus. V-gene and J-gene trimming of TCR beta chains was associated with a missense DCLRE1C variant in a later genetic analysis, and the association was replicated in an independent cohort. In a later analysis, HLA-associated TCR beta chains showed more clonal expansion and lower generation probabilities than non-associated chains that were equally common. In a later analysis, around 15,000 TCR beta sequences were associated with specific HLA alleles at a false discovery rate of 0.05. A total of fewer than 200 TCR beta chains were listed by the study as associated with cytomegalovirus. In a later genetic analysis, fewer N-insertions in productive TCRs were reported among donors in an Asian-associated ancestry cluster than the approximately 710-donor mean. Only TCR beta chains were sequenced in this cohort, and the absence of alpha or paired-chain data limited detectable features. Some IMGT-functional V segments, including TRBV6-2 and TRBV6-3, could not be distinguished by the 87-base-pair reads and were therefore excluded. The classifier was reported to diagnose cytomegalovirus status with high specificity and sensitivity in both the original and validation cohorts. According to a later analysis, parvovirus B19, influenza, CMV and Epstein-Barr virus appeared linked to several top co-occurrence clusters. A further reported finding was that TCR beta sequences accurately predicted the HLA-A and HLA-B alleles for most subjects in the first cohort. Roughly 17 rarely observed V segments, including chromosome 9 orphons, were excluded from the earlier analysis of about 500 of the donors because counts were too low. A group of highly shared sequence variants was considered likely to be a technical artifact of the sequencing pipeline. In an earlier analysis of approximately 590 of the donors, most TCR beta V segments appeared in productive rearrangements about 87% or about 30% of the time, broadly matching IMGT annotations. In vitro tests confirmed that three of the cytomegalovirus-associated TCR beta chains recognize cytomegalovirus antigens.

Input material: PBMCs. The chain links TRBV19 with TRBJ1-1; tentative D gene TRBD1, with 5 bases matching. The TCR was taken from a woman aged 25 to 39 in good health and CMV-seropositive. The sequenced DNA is TGTGCCAGTAGTATTACAGGGAACACTGAAGCTTTCTTT. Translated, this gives CASSITGNTEAFF.